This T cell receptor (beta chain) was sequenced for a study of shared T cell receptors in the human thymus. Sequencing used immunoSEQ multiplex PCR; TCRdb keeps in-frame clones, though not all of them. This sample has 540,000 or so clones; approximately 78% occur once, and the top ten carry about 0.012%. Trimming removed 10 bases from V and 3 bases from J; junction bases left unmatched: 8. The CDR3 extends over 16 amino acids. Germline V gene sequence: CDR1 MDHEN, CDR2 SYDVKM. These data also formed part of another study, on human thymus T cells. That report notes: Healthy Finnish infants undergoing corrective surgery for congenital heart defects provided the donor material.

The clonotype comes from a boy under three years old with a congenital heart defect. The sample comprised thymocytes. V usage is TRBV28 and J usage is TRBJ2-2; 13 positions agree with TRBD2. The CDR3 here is CAIGLAGEFDTGELFF. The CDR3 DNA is TGTGCCATCGGACTAGCGGGAGAGTTCGACACCGGGGAGCTGTTTTTT.